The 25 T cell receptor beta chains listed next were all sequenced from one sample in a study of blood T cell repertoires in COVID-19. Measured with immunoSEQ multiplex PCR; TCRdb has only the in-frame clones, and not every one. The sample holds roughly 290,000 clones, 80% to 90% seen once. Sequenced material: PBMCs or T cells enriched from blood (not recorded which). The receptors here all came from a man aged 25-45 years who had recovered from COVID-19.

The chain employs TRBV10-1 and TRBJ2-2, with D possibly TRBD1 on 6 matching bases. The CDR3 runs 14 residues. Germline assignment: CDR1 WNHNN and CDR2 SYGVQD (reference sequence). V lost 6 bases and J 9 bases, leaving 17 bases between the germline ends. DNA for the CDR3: TGCGCCAGCAGCGCCCAGGGGAAGCTGCGGGAGCTGTTTTTT. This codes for CASSAQGKLRELFF.

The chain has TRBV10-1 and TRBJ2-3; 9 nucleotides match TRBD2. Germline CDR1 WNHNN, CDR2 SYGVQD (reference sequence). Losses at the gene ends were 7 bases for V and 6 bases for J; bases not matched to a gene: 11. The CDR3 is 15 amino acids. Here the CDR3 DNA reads TGCGCCAGCATCCAGCTAAGCGGGGGGCTGGATACGCAGTATTTT. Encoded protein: CASIQLSGGLDTQYF.

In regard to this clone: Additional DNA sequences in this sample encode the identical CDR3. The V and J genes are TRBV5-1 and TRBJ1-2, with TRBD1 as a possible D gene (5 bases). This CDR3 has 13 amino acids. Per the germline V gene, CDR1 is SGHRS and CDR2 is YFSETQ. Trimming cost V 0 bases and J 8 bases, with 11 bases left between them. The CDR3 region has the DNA TGCGCCAGCAGCTTGGCGCAGGGCGGAGGCTACACCTTC. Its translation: CASSLAQGGGYTF.

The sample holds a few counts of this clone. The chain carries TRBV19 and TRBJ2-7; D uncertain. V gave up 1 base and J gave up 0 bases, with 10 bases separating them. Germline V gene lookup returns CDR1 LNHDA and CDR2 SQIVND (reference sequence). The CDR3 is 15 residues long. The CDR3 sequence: CASSIGLPFSYEQYF. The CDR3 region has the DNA TGTGCCAGTAGTATAGGTCTCCCCTTCTCCTACGAGCAGTACTTC.

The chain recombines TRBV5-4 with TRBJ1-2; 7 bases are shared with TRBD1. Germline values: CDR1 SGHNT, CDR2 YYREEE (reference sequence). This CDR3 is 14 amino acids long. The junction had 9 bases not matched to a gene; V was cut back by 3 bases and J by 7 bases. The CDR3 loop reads CASSSGNRGSGYTF. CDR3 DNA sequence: TGTGCCAGCAGCTCGGGAAACAGGGGAAGTGGCTACACCTTC.

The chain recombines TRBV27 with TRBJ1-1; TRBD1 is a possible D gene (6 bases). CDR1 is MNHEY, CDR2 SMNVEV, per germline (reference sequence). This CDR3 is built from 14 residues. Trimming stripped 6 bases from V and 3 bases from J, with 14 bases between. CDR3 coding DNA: TGTGCCAGCAGGCCACAGGGTTTAGACACTGAAGCTTTCTTT. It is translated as CASRPQGLDTEAFF.

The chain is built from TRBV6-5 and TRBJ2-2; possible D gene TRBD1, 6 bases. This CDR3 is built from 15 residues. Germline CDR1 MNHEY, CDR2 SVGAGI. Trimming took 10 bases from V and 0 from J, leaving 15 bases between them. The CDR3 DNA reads TGTGCCACCCAAGTGGGGGCCTCGAACACCGGGGAGCTGTTTTTT. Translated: CATQVGASNTGELFF.

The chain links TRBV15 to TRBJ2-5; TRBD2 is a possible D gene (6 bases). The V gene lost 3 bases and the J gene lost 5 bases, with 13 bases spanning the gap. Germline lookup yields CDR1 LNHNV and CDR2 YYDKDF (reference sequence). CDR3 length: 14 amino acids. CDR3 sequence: CATSRGGLIETQYF. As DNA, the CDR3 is TGTGCCACCAGCAGGGGAGGATTGATCGAGACCCAGTACTTC. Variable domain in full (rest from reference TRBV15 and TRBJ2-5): DAMVIQNPRYQVTQFGKPVTLSCSQTLNHNVMYWYQQKSSQAPKLLFHYYDKDFNNEADTPDNFQSRRPNTSFCFLDIRSPGLGDTAMYLCATSRGGLIETQYFGPGTRLLVL.

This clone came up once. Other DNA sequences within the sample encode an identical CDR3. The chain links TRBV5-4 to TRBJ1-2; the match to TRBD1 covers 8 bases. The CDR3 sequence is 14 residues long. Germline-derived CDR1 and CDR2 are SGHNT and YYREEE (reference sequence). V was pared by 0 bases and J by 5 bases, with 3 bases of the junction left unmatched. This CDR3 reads CASSLVGQGYGYTF. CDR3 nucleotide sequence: TGTGCCAGCAGCTTGGTAGGACAGGGTTATGGCTACACCTTC.

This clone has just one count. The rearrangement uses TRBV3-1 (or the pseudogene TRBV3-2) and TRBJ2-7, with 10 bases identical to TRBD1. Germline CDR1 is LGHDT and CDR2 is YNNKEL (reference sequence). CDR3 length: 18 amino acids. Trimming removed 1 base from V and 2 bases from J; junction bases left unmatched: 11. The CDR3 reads CASSQAAGTGTGAYEQYF. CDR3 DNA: TGTGCCAGCAGCCAAGCCGCCGGAACCGGGACAGGGGCCTACGAGCAGTACTTC.

The CDR3 region has the DNA TGTGCCAGCTCCGGACAGTATAATCAGCCCCAGCATTTT. Encoded protein: CASSGQYNQPQHF. This chain links TRBV18 with TRBJ1-5; tentative D call: TRBD1 (6 bases). V was cut by 6 bases and J by 4 bases, with 10 bases left in between. The CDR3 covers 13 residues. Germline-derived CDR1 and CDR2 are KGHSH and LQKENI.

CDR3 DNA sequence: TGTGCCTGGAGTCCAGGGGACTATGGCTACACCTTC. It translates to CAWSPGDYGYTF. This sequence joins TRBV30 and TRBJ1-2; possible D gene TRBD1, 6 bases. The germline gives CDR1 GTSNPN, CDR2 SVGIG (reference sequence). The CDR3 is made up of 12 amino acids. Trimming removed 2 bases from V and 3 bases from J, with 7 bases in between.

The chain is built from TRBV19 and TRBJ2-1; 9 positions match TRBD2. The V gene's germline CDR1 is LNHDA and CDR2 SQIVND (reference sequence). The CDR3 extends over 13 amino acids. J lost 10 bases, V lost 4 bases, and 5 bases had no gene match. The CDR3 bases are TGTGCCAGTAGTAGCGGGGGGGAACTCGAGCAGTTCTTC. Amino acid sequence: CASSSGGELEQFF. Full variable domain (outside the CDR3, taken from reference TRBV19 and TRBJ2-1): DGGITQSPKYLFRKEGQNVTLSCEQNLNHDAMYWYRQDPGQGLRLIYYSQIVNDFQKGDIAEGYSVSREKKESFPLTVTSAQKNPTAFYLCASSSGGELEQFFGPGTRLTVL.

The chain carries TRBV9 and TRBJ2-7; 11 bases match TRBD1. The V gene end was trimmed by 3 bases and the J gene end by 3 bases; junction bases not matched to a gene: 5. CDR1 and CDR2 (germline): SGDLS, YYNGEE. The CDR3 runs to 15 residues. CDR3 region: CASSDGTGGFYEQYF. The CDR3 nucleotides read TGTGCCAGCAGCGACGGGACAGGGGGTTTCTACGAGCAGTACTTC.

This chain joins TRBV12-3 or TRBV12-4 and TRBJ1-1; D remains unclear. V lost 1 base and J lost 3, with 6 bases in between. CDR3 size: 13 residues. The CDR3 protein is CASSLGDYTEAFF. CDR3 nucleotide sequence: TGTGCCAGCAGTTTAGGTGACTACACTGAAGCTTTCTTT.

The CDR3: CASSPGTSGGNEQFF. CDR3 nucleotide sequence: TGTGCCAGCAGCCCCGGGACTAGCGGGGGCAATGAGCAGTTCTTC. V and J are TRBV5-4 and TRBJ2-1; 14 bases align to TRBD2. Germline V gives CDR1 SGHNT, CDR2 YYREEE (reference sequence). The CDR3 covers 15 residues. J lost 6 bases, V lost 4 bases, and 3 bases had no gene match.

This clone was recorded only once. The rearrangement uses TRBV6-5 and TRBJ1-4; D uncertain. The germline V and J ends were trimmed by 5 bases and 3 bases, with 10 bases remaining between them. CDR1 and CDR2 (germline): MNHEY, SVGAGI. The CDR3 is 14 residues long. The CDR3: CASSRGWANEKLFF. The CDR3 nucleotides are TGTGCCAGCAGTCGAGGTTGGGCTAATGAAAAACTGTTTTTT.

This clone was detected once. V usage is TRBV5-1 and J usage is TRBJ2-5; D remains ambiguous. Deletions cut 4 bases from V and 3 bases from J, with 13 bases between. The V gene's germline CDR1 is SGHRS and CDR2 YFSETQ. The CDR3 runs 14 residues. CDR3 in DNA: TGCGCCAGCAGCCCAGGCCCGGAAAAAGAGACCCAGTACTTC. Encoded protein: CASSPGPEKETQYF.

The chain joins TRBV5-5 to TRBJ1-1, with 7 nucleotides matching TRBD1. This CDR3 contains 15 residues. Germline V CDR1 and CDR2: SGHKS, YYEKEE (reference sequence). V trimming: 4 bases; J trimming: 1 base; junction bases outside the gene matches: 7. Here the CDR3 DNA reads TGTGCCAGCAGCCCCAGGGACAGCCCGAACACTGAAGCTTTCTTT. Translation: CASSPRDSPNTEAFF.

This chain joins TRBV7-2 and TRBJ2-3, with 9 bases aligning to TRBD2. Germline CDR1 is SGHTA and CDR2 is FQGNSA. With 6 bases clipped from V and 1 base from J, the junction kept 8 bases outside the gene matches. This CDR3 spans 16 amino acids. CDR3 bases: TGTGCCAGCAGATCAACGTTAGCGGGGGGCACAGATACGCAGTATTTT. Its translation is CASRSTLAGGTDTQYF.

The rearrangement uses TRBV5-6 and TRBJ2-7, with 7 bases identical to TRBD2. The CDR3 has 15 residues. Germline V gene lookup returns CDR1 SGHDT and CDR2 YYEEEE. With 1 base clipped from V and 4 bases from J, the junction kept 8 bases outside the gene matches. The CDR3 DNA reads TGTGCCAGCAGCTTGATGGGGGAGGGAGTATACGAGCAGTACTTC. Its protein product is CASSLMGEGVYEQYF.

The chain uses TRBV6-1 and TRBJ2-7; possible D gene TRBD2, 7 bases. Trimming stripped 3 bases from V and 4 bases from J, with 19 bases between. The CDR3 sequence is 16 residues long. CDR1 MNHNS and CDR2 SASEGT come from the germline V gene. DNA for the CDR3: TGTGCCAGCAGTGAGGGGCCCGGGGGGCAAGGGTACGAGCAGTACTTC. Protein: CASSEGPGGQGYEQYF.

The CDR3 sequence is CASSLSNGVEQYF. The CDR3 bases are TGTGCCAGCAGTTTATCGAACGGGGTCGAGCAGTACTTC. The chain recombines TRBV27 with TRBJ2-7, with a possible D match to TRBD2 (5 bases). Germline CDR1 is MNHEY and CDR2 is SMNVEV (reference sequence). The germline V and J ends were trimmed by 0 bases and 6 bases, with 9 bases remaining between them. The CDR3 runs 13 residues.

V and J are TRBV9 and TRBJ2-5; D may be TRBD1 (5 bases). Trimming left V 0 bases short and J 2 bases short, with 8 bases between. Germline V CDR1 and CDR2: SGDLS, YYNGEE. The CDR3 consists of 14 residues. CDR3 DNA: TGTGCCAGCAGCGTAGGAGCAGGGCAAGAGACCCAGTACTTC. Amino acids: CASSVGAGQETQYF. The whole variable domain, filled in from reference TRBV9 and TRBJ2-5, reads DSGVTQTPKHLITATGQRVTLRCSPRSGDLSVYWYQQSLDQGLQFLIQYYNGEERAKGNILERFSAQQFPDLHSELNLSSLELGDSALYFCASSVGAGQETQYFGPGTRLLVL.

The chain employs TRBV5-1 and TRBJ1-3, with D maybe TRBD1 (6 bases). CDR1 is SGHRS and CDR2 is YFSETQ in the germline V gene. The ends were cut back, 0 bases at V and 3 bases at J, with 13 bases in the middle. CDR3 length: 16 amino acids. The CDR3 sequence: CASSLAGTKNGNTIYF. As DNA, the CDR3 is TGCGCCAGCAGCTTGGCCGGGACAAAAAATGGAAACACCATATATTTT. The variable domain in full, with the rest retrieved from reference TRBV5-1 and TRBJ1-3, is KAGVTQTPRYLIKTRGQQVTLSCSPISGHRSVSWYQQTPGQGLQFLFEYFSETQRNKGNFPGRFSGRQFSNSRSEMNVSTLELGDSALYLCASSLAGTKNGNTIYFGEGSWLTVV.